This T cell receptor (beta chain) is from a study of beta chain features in type 1 diabetes. The germline V gene encodes CDR1 GTSNPN and CDR2 SVGIG (reference sequence). The V end lost 1 base, the J end lost 8 bases, and 8 bases lay between the germline ends. The CDR3 contains 11 residues. The isolated RNA, all of it, was reverse transcribed, so expressed TCRB transcripts were what got sequenced. Profiling relied on immunoSEQ multiplex PCR, and the TCRdb table lists in-frame clones only, not all of them. The sample carries 200,000 to 250,000 clones, about 71% recorded once. The sequencing input was naive CD4+ T cells from blood. The V gene is TRBV30, the J gene TRBJ1-1, with unresolved D. This TCR derives from a man aged 30-40 years in good health. CDR3 sequence (DNA): TGTGCCTGGAGTGACCCGGCAGAAGCTTTCTTT. Its protein is CAWSDPAEAFF.